The present T cell receptor (beta chain) was sequenced within a study of identifying expanded T cells in peripheral blood. Study-wide results and caveats: Over about two and four weeks, about 15 and 19 clones changed, versus 1.2 between replicates. Variance in clone template counts between approximately two-week samples significantly increased with total template count across all healthy donors.

In germline, CDR1 is SGHNT, CDR2 YYREEE (reference sequence). V was clipped by 0 bases and J by 5 bases, with 9 bases between them. CDR3 length: 15 residues. Healthy donors had no documented immune events, such as infections, while sampled. The protocol was immunoSEQ multiplex PCR, while the TCRdb copy is restricted to in-frame clones and leaves out a portion. The sample lists 90,000 to 100,000 clones; about 88% were seen once. A single count supports this clone. Its antigen is not known. Input material: blood. The source is a person aged 18-70 years in good health. The chain is built from TRBV5-4 and TRBJ1-6; the D gene is possibly TRBD1 (6 bases). Here the CDR3 reads CASSLVQGNNSPLHF. The DNA for the CDR3 is TGTGCCAGCAGCTTGGTACAGGGTAATAATTCACCCCTCCACTTT.